The entry that follows covers one T cell receptor (beta chain) sequence. What it binds is unknown. These data originate in a study of spatial heterogeneity in lung cancer. Study results and caveats: Intratumoral expanded alpha and beta TCR counts were found to track tumor mutation counts.

Time point noted: sample taken at primary tumor resection. Tumor, nontumor lung or frozen PBMC supplied whole RNA that was sequenced unsorted. Germline V CDR1 and CDR2: SGHAT, FQNNGV. V dropped 5 bases and J dropped 4 bases, with 12 bases sitting between them. The CDR3 contains 13 residues. Each CDR3 protein gets one entry after TCRdb re-called the 5' RACE reads with MiXCR. The profile shows thousands of distinct CDR3 sequences, around 10% of them singletons. This chain links TRBV11-2 with TRBJ2-7; D perhaps matches TRBD2 (6 bases). The sequencing here drew on lung tumor tissue, taken at surgery. The clonotype originates from a female donor with early-stage non-small cell lung cancer. The CDR3 DNA reads TGTGCCAGCAGCCCCCGTCTAGCGTACGAGCAGTACTTC. Protein product: CASSPRLAYEQYF.